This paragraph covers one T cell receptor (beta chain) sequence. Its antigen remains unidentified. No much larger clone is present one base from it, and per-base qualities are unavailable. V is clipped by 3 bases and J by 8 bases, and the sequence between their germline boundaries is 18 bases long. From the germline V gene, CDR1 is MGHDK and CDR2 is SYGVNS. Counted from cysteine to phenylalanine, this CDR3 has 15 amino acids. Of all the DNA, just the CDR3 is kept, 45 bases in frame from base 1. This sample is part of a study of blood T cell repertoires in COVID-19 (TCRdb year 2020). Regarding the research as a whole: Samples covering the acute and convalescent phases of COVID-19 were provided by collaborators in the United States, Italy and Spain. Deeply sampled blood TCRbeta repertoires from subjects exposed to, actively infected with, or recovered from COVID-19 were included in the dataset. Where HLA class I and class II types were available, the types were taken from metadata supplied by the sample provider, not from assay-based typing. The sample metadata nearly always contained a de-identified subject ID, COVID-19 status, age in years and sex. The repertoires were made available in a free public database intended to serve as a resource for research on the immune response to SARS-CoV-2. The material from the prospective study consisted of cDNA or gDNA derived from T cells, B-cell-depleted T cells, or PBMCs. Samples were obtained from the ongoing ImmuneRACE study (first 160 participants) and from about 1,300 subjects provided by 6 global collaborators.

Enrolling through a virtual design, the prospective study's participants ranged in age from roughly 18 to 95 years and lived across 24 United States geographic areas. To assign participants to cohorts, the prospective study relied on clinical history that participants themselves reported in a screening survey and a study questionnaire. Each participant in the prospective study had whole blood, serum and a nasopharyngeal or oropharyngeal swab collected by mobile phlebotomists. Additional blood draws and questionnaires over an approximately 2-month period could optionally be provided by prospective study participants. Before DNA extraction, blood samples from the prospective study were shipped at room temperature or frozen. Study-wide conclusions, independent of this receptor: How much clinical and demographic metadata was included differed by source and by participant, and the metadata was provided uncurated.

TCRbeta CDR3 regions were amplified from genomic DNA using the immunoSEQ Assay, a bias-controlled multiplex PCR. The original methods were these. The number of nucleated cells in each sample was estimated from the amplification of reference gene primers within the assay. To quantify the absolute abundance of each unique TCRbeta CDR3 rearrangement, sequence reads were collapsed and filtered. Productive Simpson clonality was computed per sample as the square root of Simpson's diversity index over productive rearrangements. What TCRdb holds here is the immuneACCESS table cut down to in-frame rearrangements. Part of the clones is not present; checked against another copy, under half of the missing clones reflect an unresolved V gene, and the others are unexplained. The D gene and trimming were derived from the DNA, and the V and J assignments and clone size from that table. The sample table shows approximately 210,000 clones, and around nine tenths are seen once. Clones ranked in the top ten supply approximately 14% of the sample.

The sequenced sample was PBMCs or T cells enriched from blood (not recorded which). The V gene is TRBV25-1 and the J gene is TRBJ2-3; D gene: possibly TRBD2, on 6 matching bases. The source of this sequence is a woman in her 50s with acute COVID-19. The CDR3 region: CASSEVVREQGTQYF. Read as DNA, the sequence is TGTGCCAGCAGTGAGGTGGTCCGGGAGCAGGGTACGCAGTATTTT.